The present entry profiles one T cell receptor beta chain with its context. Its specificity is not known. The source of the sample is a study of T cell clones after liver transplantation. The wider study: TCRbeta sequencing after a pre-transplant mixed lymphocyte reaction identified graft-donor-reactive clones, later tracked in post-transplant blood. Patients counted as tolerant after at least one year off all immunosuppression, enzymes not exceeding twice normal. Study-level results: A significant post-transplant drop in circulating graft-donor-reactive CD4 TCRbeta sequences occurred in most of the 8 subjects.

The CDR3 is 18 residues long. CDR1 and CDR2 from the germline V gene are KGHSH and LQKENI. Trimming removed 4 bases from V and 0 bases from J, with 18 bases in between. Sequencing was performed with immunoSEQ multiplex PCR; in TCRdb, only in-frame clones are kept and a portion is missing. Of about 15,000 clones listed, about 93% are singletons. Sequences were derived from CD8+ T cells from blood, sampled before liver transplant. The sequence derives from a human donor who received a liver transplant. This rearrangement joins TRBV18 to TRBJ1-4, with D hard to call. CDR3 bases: TGTGCCAGCTCACGTATCAGCCTCCAGGAGCCAACTAATGAAAAACTGTTTTTT. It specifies CASSRISLQEPTNEKLFF.